Listed below are T cell receptor beta chains from one sample, sequenced in a study of blood T cells in healthy people across ages. TCRdb processed the 5' RACE reads anew with MiXCR; each CDR3 protein has one entry. The sample has 800,000 to 1,300,000 distinct CDR3 sequences; roughly a quarter are singletons. The same data also went into a second study, on T cells of mothers and their children.

The sequencing input was blood. Receptor source: a girl aged 2 to 10 in good health. Both conserved end residues are part of each CDR3. The order of the fields is V gene, D gene, J gene, CDR3 protein. D genes are given only for firm matches.

TRBV13	TRBD2	TRBJ2-1	CASSLRLAGDHRNEQFF
TRBV7-2	-	TRBJ2-5	CASSSRQGLSGTQYF
TRBV24-1	-	TRBJ2-5	CATSDPVRGKETQYF
TRBV7-8	-	TRBJ1-2	CASSLATAGAGGYTF
TRBV29-1	-	-	CSVGMRQTYEQYF
TRBV4-2	-	TRBJ1-1	CASSQGHNTEAFF
TRBV4-1	-	-	CASSQSGAQFF
TRBV7-9	-	-	CASSTTGRRDEQYF
TRBV5-1	TRBD1	TRBJ1-2	CASSFMDRRDYGYTF
TRBV7-9	-	TRBJ2-1	CASSLLQGPYNEQFF
TRBV20-1	TRBD1	-	CSATDREYEQYF
TRBV29-1	-	TRBJ1-6	CSVEGGSIPTDSPLHF
TRBV29-1	TRBD1	TRBJ2-3	CSALPDREVDTQYF
TRBV7-3	-	TRBJ2-2	CASSSTGPGELFF
TRBV20-1	-	TRBJ1-2	CSARDWRVNYGYTF
TRBV16	-	TRBJ2-7	CASSPMGLIYEQYF
TRBV12-3/TRBV12-4	-	TRBJ1-2	CASSLTLLNYGYTF
TRBV20-1	-	TRBJ1-4	CSAREGGQEKLFF
TRBV7-2	TRBD1	TRBJ2-7	CASSSPGQGPYEQYF
TRBV6-2/TRBV6-3	-	TRBJ1-1	CASSPQAGGTEAFF
TRBV4-3	TRBD1	TRBJ2-5	CASSQKNRGEETQYF
TRBV2	-	-	CASSHTEEVNEQFF
TRBV29-1	-	TRBJ2-7	CSAEGTNTYEQYF
TRBV6-2/TRBV6-3	-	TRBJ1-5	CASSSIDIYSNQPQHF
TRBV12-5	-	TRBJ2-5	CASGFSQETQYF
TRBV11-3	TRBD2	TRBJ2-5	CASSSRGGLVETQYF
TRBV18	-	TRBJ2-4	CASSPGFGKNIQYF
TRBV6-6	-	TRBJ1-1	CASSYSGGTNTEAFF
TRBV6-6	-	TRBJ1-1	CASSYLDRNTEAFF
TRBV3-1	TRBD1	TRBJ2-5	CASSQGPGQQETQYF
TRBV19	-	TRBJ1-1	CASKRWTGAGPDEAFF
TRBV11-2	-	TRBJ2-5	CASSLGSPQNQETQYF
TRBV7-6	TRBD1	TRBJ2-5	CASSFGQELRREQYF
TRBV29-1	-	TRBJ2-7	CSVALGPWEQYF
TRBV9	-	TRBJ2-7	CASPEQLGRALEQYF
TRBV28	-	-	CASSLYDSGAYEQYF
TRBV11-2	TRBD1	TRBJ2-3	CASSWDSTADTQYF
TRBV6-2/TRBV6-3	-	-	CASSYSGGWEQFF
TRBV7-2	TRBD2	TRBJ2-3	CASSPWTSEITDTQYF
TRBV2	-	TRBJ1-2	CASRGDYGYTF
TRBV2	-	TRBJ2-1	CANSSPPEQEQFF
TRBV4-1	TRBD1	TRBJ2-5	CASRQTTGGEQETQYF
TRBV20-1	-	-	CSARRTDTQHF
TRBV3-1	-	TRBJ1-1	CASSQGSLNTEAFF
TRBV5-1	TRBD2	-	CASAEWAGDFNEQFF
TRBV18	-	TRBJ2-7	CASSPLVGSYEQYF
TRBV6-6	TRBD2	TRBJ2-3	CASSYTSGTSTDTQYF
TRBV4-1	-	TRBJ2-3	CASSQVQEVTDTQYF
TRBV29-1	TRBD1	TRBJ1-2	CSVLDRVYGYTF
TRBV29-1	-	TRBJ2-7	CSVGPGGEQYF
TRBV7-2	TRBD2	TRBJ2-1	CASSLEGGLAGIREQFF
TRBV7-3	-	TRBJ1-1	CASSLHPGVPGNTEAFF
TRBV29-1	-	TRBJ2-5	CSVEGGMETQYF
TRBV29-1	TRBD1	TRBJ1-1	CSVEKQGAEAFF
TRBV20-1	-	-	CSARPGTQESNEQFF
TRBV7-9	-	TRBJ2-1	CASRPTSSYNEQFF
TRBV12-3/TRBV12-4	-	TRBJ2-7	CASSFSGRGSYEQYF